What follows are 14 T cell receptor beta chains derived from one specimen sequenced in a study of shared clonotypes between healthy human individuals. The naive CD8 population came from CD45RO-negative cells selected for CCR7, without terminally differentiated effector memory CD45RA+ cells. Clones were read by immunoSEQ multiplex PCR, and TCRdb kept only the in-frame ones, dropping some. The table shows some 2.1 million clones, with over 85% occurring only once. The source material was naive CD8+ T cells sorted from blood. The source is a man aged 18-30 years in good health.

The gene calls are TRBV27 and TRBJ2-3; D unresolved. The CDR3 covers 15 residues. CDR1 MNHEY and CDR2 SMNVEV come from the germline V gene (reference sequence). Trimming left V 1 base short and J 3 bases short, with 11 bases between. CDR3 protein: CASSLFASETDTQYF. The CDR3 region has the DNA TGTGCCAGCAGTTTATTCGCCTCTGAAACAGATACGCAGTATTTT.

This chain links TRBV14 with TRBJ2-1, with D unclear. CDR3 length: 13 residues. The V end was cut by 1 base, the J end by 6 bases, with 7 bases between. Germline V gene lookup returns CDR1 SGHDN and CDR2 FVKESK. The CDR3, as DNA: TGTGCCAGCAGCCAAGTCACGGCCAATGAGCAGTTCTTC. It encodes CASSQVTANEQFF.

The CDR3 DNA is TGTGCCAGCAGGAATCCGGGACAGGGTCTATTCGATGAGCAGTTCTTC. Its translation is CASRNPGQGLFDEQFF. The chain has TRBV27 and TRBJ2-1, with 9 positions matching TRBD1. Per germline, CDR1 MNHEY and CDR2 SMNVEV (reference sequence). J lost 8 bases, V lost 6 bases, and 14 bases had no gene match. This CDR3 is 16 amino acids long.

The chain joins TRBV6-6 to TRBJ2-7; D remains unclear. Trimming stripped 0 bases from V and 3 bases from J, with 9 bases between. The CDR3 length is 14 residues. Germline V gives CDR1 MNHNY, CDR2 SVGAGI (reference sequence). The CDR3: CASSYSPANYEQYF. The CDR3, as DNA: TGTGCCAGCAGTTACTCGCCAGCCAACTACGAGCAGTACTTC.

This sequence joins TRBV2 and TRBJ2-3; possibly TRBD2 for D (5 bases). Trimming stripped 2 bases from V and 2 bases from J, with 11 bases between. The length of the CDR3 is 15 residues. In germline, CDR1 is SNHLY, CDR2 FYNNEI. The CDR3 region is CASSEIGEITDTQYF. The CDR3 nucleotides are TGTGCCAGCAGTGAAATCGGGGAGATCACAGATACGCAGTATTTT. Together with reference TRBV2 and TRBJ2-3, the CDR3 gives the full variable domain: EPEVTQTPSHQVTQMGQEVILRCVPISNHLYFYWYRQILGQKVEFLVSFYNNEISEKSEIFDDQFSVERPDGSNFTLKIRSTKLEDSAMYFCASSEIGEITDTQYFGPGTRLTVL.

This chain links TRBV11-2 with TRBJ2-7, with D perhaps TRBD1 (5 bases). CDR1 and CDR2 from the germline V gene are SGHAT and FQNNGV. The CDR3 contains 14 residues. Between the trimmed V and J ends, which lost 3 bases and 2 bases, there was a span of 11 bases. The CDR3 DNA sequence: TGTGCCAGCAGCTTGGACACTTCCCCCTACGAGCAGTACTTC. It translates to CASSLDTSPYEQYF.

The rearrangement uses TRBV28 and TRBJ1-5; D gene unclear. This CDR3 has 14 residues. Germline V lookup: CDR1 MDHEN, CDR2 SYDVKM. Trimming took 5 bases from V and 0 from J, leaving 8 bases between them. The CDR3: CASSRLNSNQPQHF. CDR3 nucleotides: TGTGCCAGCAGTCGACTGAATAGCAATCAGCCCCAGCATTTT.

V usage is TRBV6-5 and J usage is TRBJ2-5; TRBD1 might be the D (5 bases). The germline CDR1 and CDR2 sequences are MNHEY and SVGAGI. CDR3 length: 15 amino acids. With 6 bases removed from V and 7 bases from J, the gap between germline ends came to 21 bases. The CDR3 protein is CASRKIDSSTSTQYF. As DNA, the CDR3 is TGTGCCAGCAGGAAAATCGACAGCTCAACTTCGACCCAGTACTTC.

The chain has TRBV28 and TRBJ1-1, with a tentative D call TRBD1 (5 bases). The CDR3 length is 12 residues. Trimming removed 3 bases from V and 7 bases from J, with 9 bases in between. From germline, CDR1 is MDHEN and CDR2 SYDVKM. CDR3: CASSFPGGEAFF. The CDR3 nucleotides read TGTGCCAGCAGTTTTCCGGGGGGTGAAGCTTTCTTT.

This chain connects TRBV5-4 to TRBJ1-1, with TRBD1 as a possible D gene (5 bases). The CDR3 length is 15 residues. V lost 4 bases to trimming and J lost 4 bases, with 17 bases between them. The V gene's germline CDR1 is SGHNT and CDR2 YYREEE (reference sequence). Here the CDR3 DNA reads TGTGCCAGCAGCCCGTGGGAGGGACGGAGCACTGAAGCTTTCTTT. Amino acid sequence: CASSPWEGRSTEAFF.

The V and J genes are TRBV11-2 and TRBJ2-5; 11 nucleotides match TRBD2. Germline V CDR1 and CDR2: SGHAT, FQNNGV. This CDR3 contains 16 residues. V trimming: 5 bases; J trimming: 5 bases; junction bases outside the gene matches: 10. Here the CDR3 DNA reads TGTGCCAGCAGCCCCACACTAGCGGGAGAGGGGGAGACCCAGTACTTC. Protein: CASSPTLAGEGETQYF.

About this clone: This sequence may be a read error, since a much larger clone differs from it by one base. Other nucleotide sequences in the sample specify the same CDR3. The genes are TRBV13 and TRBJ1-1, with D perhaps TRBD1 (5 bases). Germline-derived CDR1 and CDR2 are PRHDT and FYEKMQ (reference sequence). This CDR3 region has 13 residues. Trimming took off 3 bases at V and 1 base at J, with 6 bases between the two ends. CDR3 sequence: CASSLGGNTEAFF. In DNA, the CDR3 is TGTGCCAGCAGCTTGGGGGGGAACACTGAAGCTTTCTTT.

This clone was detected once. The chain joins TRBV19 to TRBJ2-7; D is unclear. CDR1 and CDR2 (germline): LNHDA, SQIVND (reference sequence). V was clipped by 6 bases and J by 5 bases, with 11 bases between them. This CDR3 is 12 amino acids long. CDR3 DNA sequence: TGTGCCAGTAGGGGGATAGACCACGAGCAGTACTTC. It specifies CASRGIDHEQYF.

In the case of this clone: The sample holds other DNA sequences that translate to the same CDR3. The J gene is TRBJ2-1, the V gene TRBV5-1; D gene uncertain. This CDR3 comprises 15 residues. The V end was cut by 4 bases, the J end by 3 bases, with 14 bases between. The germline V gene encodes CDR1 SGHRS and CDR2 YFSETQ. CDR3 residues: CASSLGGGNYNEQFF. Written as DNA, the CDR3 is TGCGCCAGCAGCCTCGGCGGTGGGAACTACAATGAGCAGTTCTTC. The variable domain in full, with the rest retrieved from reference TRBV5-1 and TRBJ2-1, is KAGVTQTPRYLIKTRGQQVTLSCSPISGHRSVSWYQQTPGQGLQFLFEYFSETQRNKGNFPGRFSGRQFSNSRSEMNVSTLELGDSALYLCASSLGGGNYNEQFFGPGTRLTVL.